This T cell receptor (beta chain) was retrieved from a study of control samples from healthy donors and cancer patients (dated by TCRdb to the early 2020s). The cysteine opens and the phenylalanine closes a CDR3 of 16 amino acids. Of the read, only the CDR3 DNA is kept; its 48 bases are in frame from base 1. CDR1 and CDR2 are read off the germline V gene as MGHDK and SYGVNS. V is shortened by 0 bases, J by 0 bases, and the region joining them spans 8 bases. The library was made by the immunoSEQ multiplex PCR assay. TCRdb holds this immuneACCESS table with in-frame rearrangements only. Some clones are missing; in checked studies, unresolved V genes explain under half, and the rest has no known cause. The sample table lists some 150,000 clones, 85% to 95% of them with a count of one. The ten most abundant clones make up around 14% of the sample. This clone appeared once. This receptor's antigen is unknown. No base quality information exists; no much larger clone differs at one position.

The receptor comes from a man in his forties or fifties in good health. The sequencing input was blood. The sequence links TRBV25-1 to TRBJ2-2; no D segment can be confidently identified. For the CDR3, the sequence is CASSEYGKTNTGELFF. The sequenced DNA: TGTGCCAGCAGTGAATATGGGAAAACGAACACCGGGGAGCTGTTTTTT.